The 3 T cell receptor beta chains given below trace back to one sample, sequenced in a study of T-cell memory formation after mild COVID-19. TCRdb re-derived calls from the 5' RACE reads in MiXCR, one entry per CDR3 protein. This sample has about 350,000 distinct CDR3 sequences, with approximately 29% found just once. Source material: PBMCs or a T cell subset sorted from them (not recorded which). These receptors were collected from an adult woman who had mild COVID-19 (a few samples of this study predate the infection). Cell type and time point are not known.

The chain links TRBV5-6 to TRBJ1-2; 8 bases align to TRBD1. Germline V CDR1 and CDR2: SGHDT, YYEEEE. This CDR3 contains 14 residues. J gave up 4 bases and V 2 bases, and 4 bases lay outside the gene matches. CDR3 region: CASSLGQGLYGYTF. The CDR3 DNA is TGTGCCAGCAGCTTAGGACAGGGCCTCTATGGCTACACCTTC.

This clonotype was detected only a few times. The gene calls are TRBV7-9 and TRBJ1-3, with D unresolved. Germline lookup yields CDR1 SEHNR and CDR2 FQNEAQ (reference sequence). The ends were cut back, 1 base at V and 8 bases at J, with 9 bases in the middle. This CDR3 comprises 13 residues. As DNA, the CDR3 is TGTGCCAGCAGCTTAGGAAACGGGGACACCATATATTTT. Its protein product is CASSLGNGDTIYF.

The chain has TRBV4-3 and TRBJ2-3, with TRBD2 as a possible D gene (6 bases). CDR3 length equals 17 residues. Per germline, CDR1 LGHNA and CDR2 YSLEER. Trimming stripped 2 bases from V and 4 bases from J, with 19 bases between. This CDR3 is CASSQRPAGGPADTQYF. The CDR3 nucleotides are TGCGCCAGCAGCCAACGGCCAGCGGGCGGGCCGGCAGATACGCAGTATTTT.